This T cell receptor beta chain came from a study of blood T cell repertoires in COVID-19. Clones were read by immunoSEQ multiplex PCR, and TCRdb kept only the in-frame ones, dropping some. The table lists roughly 210,000 clones, roughly 91% of them singletons. J was trimmed by 0 bases and V by 1 base; bases with no gene match: 0. Germline V gene data show CDR1 as SGHVS and CDR2 as FNYEAQ. The CDR3 totals 17 residues. The clonotype was recovered from a man between 25 and 39 years old in a cohort exposed to, infected with or recovered from COVID-19 (not recorded which). Sequencing used PBMCs or T cells enriched from blood (not recorded which). This chain joins TRBV7-6 and TRBJ2-6, with 10 nucleotides matching TRBD1. CDR3 nucleotide sequence: TGTGCCAGCAGCTTAGGGACAGGGGGCTCTGGGGCCAACGTCCTGACTTTC. Translated, it gives CASSLGTGGSGANVLTF.